Presented here are 26 T cell receptor beta chains from one specimen sequenced in a study of molecular identifiers for immune sequencing clone quantification. TCRdb re-called the PCR reads with MiXCR, one entry per CDR3 protein. The table has about 35,000 distinct CDR3 sequences, about 18% seen once; the top ten hold about 1.1%. Sample: naive CD8+ T cells from blood, with Jurkat cell RNA spiked in. Subset described: FACS-sorted CD8+CD4-CCR7+CD45RA+ naive T cells. The receptors shown here come from a human donor in good health. Some libraries in this study had Jurkat cell RNA spiked in.

This clonotype was seen more than once but under ten times. The chain is built from TRBV15 and TRBJ1-5, with D uncertain. Germline V gives CDR1 LNHNV, CDR2 YYDKDF (reference sequence). The V gene lost 3 bases and the J gene lost 3 bases, with 12 bases spanning the gap. This CDR3 spans 15 amino acids. The CDR3 here is CATSSPAAYNQPQHF. The CDR3, as DNA: TGTGCCACCAGCAGCCCGGCAGCCTACAATCAGCCCCAGCATTTT.

This clonotype was observed a handful of times. DNA for the CDR3: TGTGCCAGCAGAAGGTACGTTGGTTGGGATCAGCCCCAGCATTTT. As protein: CASRRYVGWDQPQHF. This chain links TRBV6-2 or TRBV6-3 with TRBJ1-5, with D unclear. V gave up 6 bases and J gave up 5 bases, with 17 bases separating them. Germline CDR1 reads MNHEY; CDR2 reads SVGEGT. The CDR3 runs 15 residues.

This chain connects TRBV7-6 to TRBJ2-3; possible D gene TRBD2, 5 bases. The V gene's germline CDR1 is SGHVS and CDR2 FNYEAQ. This CDR3 spans 16 amino acids. V was trimmed by 4 bases and J by 3 bases, leaving 17 bases between them. DNA for the CDR3: TGTGCCAGCAGCTCCCTAACAGTTTTAGCGACAGATACGCAGTATTTT. Residues: CASSSLTVLATDTQYF.

Only one count was recorded for this clonotype. A junction end diverges from the germline sequence, so it may reflect a read error. The genes are TRBV7-9 and TRBJ1-1; perhaps TRBD1 as D (5 bases). CDR1 SEHNR and CDR2 FQNEAQ come from the germline V gene (reference sequence). The CDR3 runs 12 residues. The CDR3, as DNA: TGTGCCAGCAACTTATGGGGGGATGGGGCTTTCTTT. This encodes CASNLWGDGAFF.

The sample holds many counts of this clonotype. The chain joins TRBV27 to TRBJ2-3; D not certain. Trimming stripped 6 bases from V and 0 bases from J, with 10 bases between. Germline values: CDR1 MNHEY, CDR2 SMNVEV (reference sequence). The CDR3 sequence is 14 residues long. CDR3 sequence reads: CASSLYPSTDTQYF. CDR3 coding DNA: TGTGCCAGCAGCCTATATCCTAGCACAGATACGCAGTATTTT.

With regard to this clonotype: The CDR3 does not close with the conserved phenylalanine or tryptophan, likely indicating a read error. The chain joins TRBV5-4 to TRBJ1-1; a possible D gene is TRBD1 (6 bases). Germline assignment: CDR1 SGHNT and CDR2 YYREEE (reference sequence). There are 14 residues in the CDR3. CDR3 bases: TGTGCCAGCAGCCTCATGTCAGGGGCTGCTGAGGCTTTCTCT. Encoded protein: CASSLMSGAAEAFS.

Only a few counts were recorded for this clonotype. In this CDR3 the conserved last residue, phenylalanine or tryptophan, is missing, so a read error is likely. The V and J genes are TRBV11-3 and TRBJ2-5; 10 bases line up with TRBD1. Germline CDR1 reads SGHNT; CDR2 reads YENEEA. The CDR3 spans 15 residues. The V segment lost 5 bases and the J segment 5 bases; nucleotides outside the gene matches: 8. CDR3 bases: TGTGCCAGCAGCCCTAGTAGGACAGGGGGTGAGACCCAGTACCTC. Its protein product is CASSPSRTGGETQYL.

Turning to this clonotype: As the CDR3 is not closed by the conserved phenylalanine or tryptophan, this likely results from a read error. The V and J genes are TRBV19 and TRBJ1-1, with a tentative D call TRBD1 (5 bases). The CDR3 has 13 amino acids. The germline V gene encodes CDR1 LNHDA and CDR2 SQIVND (reference sequence). Trimming removed 5 bases from V and 1 base from J, with 8 bases in between. CDR3 sequence: CASSLQGNTEAFI. CDR3 nucleotide sequence: TGTGCCAGTAGTCTCCAGGGGAACACTGAAGCTTTCATT.

This clonotype appeared many times. The V gene is TRBV6-2 or TRBV6-3, the J gene TRBJ1-1, with 11 bases identical to TRBD1. Germline CDR1 reads MNHEY; CDR2 reads SVGEGT. The CDR3 covers 14 residues. The V segment lost 3 bases and the J segment 4 bases; nucleotides outside the gene matches: 1. The CDR3 reads CASSYGQGATEAFF. The CDR3 bases are TGTGCCAGCAGTTATGGACAGGGGGCCACTGAAGCTTTCTTT.

With respect to this clonotype: A read error may explain this, as a much larger clone is one base away. The CDR3 reads CASSSGSREETQYF. In nucleotides, the CDR3 is TGCGCCAGCAGCTCCGGGTCCCGGGAAGAGACCCAGTACTTC. V gene TRBV5-1 combines with J gene TRBJ2-5; no clear D. Looked up from germline, CDR1 is SGHRS and CDR2 is YFSETQ. This CDR3 contains 14 residues. Trimming stripped 3 bases from V and 3 bases from J, with 12 bases between.

The V gene is TRBV20-1, the J gene TRBJ2-3, with 8 bases aligning to TRBD2. CDR1 DFQATT and CDR2 SNEGSKA come from the germline V gene (reference sequence). V trimming: 0 bases; J trimming: 2 bases; junction bases outside the gene matches: 19. The CDR3 has 20 amino acids. CDR3 DNA sequence: TGCAGTGCTAGAGATCTACGCCCCTCCATAGCGGGGATGTTCACAGATACGCAGTATTTT. Its protein product is CSARDLRPSIAGMFTDTQYF.

A remark on this clonotype: Since a much larger clone is just one base distant, this may be a read error. This rearrangement joins TRBV7-9 to TRBJ2-3; TRBD2 matches at 10 bases. CDR3 size: 15 residues. Germline trimming cut 8 bases from V and 4 bases from J; bases unmatched to any gene: 9. Germline values: CDR1 SEHNR, CDR2 FQNEAQ (reference sequence). Here the CDR3 DNA reads TGTGCCAGCGGATTAGCGGGAGGCTCGCCAGATACGCAGTATTTT. It translates to CASGLAGGSPDTQYF.

With respect to this clonotype: A read error may explain this, as a much larger clone is one base away. This chain links TRBV9 with TRBJ1-1; TRBD1 matches 7 bases. Germline V gene data show CDR1 as SGDLS and CDR2 as YYNGEE. The trim removed 6 bases at V and 10 bases at J, leaving 12 bases unmatched. This CDR3 contains 13 residues. Written as DNA, the CDR3 is TGTGCCAGCATCGATATTACCCAGGGGGTAGCTTTCTTT. Translation gives CASIDITQGVAFF. Based on the CDR3 plus reference TRBV9 and TRBJ1-1, the full variable domain is DSGVTQTPKHLITATGQRVTLRCSPRSGDLSVYWYQQSLDQGLQFLIQYYNGEERAKGNILERFSAQQFPDLHSELNLSSLELGDSALYFCASIDITQGVAFFGQGTRLTVV.

This clonotype was found many times. The chain uses TRBV12-5 and TRBJ1-1; TRBD1 is a possible D gene (5 bases). CDR1 LGHNT and CDR2 FRNRAP come from the germline V gene. There are 17 residues in the CDR3. V lost 2 bases and J 0 bases, leaving 16 bases between the germline ends. CDR3 protein: CASGLPAGTEMNTEAFF. The DNA of the CDR3 is TGTGCTAGTGGTTTGCCGGCCGGGACCGAGATGAACACTGAAGCTTTCTTT.

This clonotype was observed at least ten times. The rearrangement joins TRBV7-7 to TRBJ2-5; perhaps TRBD1 as D (5 bases). The CDR3 is made up of 15 amino acids. V dropped 2 bases and J dropped 5 bases, with 15 bases sitting between them. Germline lookup yields CDR1 SSHAT and CDR2 FNYEAQ (reference sequence). CDR3 sequence (DNA): TGTGCCAGCAGCTTAATTGTAGGGGTCTACGAGACCCAGTACTTC. Translation: CASSLIVGVYETQYF.

This clonotype has at least ten counts. This sequence joins TRBV27 and TRBJ1-3, with D hard to call. The ends were cut back, 5 bases at V and 2 bases at J, with 13 bases in the middle. Germline V gene lookup returns CDR1 MNHEY and CDR2 SMNVEV (reference sequence). This CDR3 region has 15 residues. This chain's CDR3 is CASSPIMDPGNTIYF. CDR3 nucleotide sequence: TGTGCCAGCAGTCCAATCATGGACCCTGGAAACACCATATATTTT.

This clonotype was seen more than once but under ten times. The chain couples TRBV5-4 to TRBJ2-3; 7 nucleotides line up with TRBD2. The ends lost 2 bases at V and 4 bases at J; junction bases unmatched: 7. CDR3 size: 15 residues. Germline values: CDR1 SGHNT, CDR2 YYREEE (reference sequence). The CDR3 DNA is TGTGCCAGCAGCTTTCAGGGCGGGGGTTCAGATACGCAGTATTTT. It yields the protein CASSFQGGGSDTQYF.

The gene calls are TRBV13 and TRBJ2-3; 8 positions match TRBD2. This CDR3 is 18 amino acids long. J was trimmed by 1 base and V by 3 bases; bases with no gene match: 12. Germline CDR1 and CDR2: PRHDT and FYEKMQ (reference sequence). CDR3 in DNA: TGTGCCAGCAGCTTGCGGGGCGGGAGGACCATTCGCACAGATACGCAGTATTTT. Translated, it gives CASSLRGGRTIRTDTQYF.

The CDR3 is CASSSRDLGDQPQHF. CDR3 DNA sequence: TGTGCCAGCAGTTCCCGGGACCTAGGGGATCAGCCCCAGCATTTT. The chain joins TRBV28 to TRBJ1-5; a weak D match, TRBD1 (5 bases). V gave up 4 bases and J gave up 5 bases, with 15 bases separating them. The germline gives CDR1 MDHEN, CDR2 SYDVKM. This CDR3 comprises 15 residues.

This clonotype was seen more than once but under ten times. The gene calls are TRBV28 and TRBJ2-1; 10 nucleotides line up with TRBD2. There are 13 residues in the CDR3. V lost 8 bases, J lost 7 bases, and 5 bases stayed unmatched. CDR1 is MDHEN and CDR2 is SYDVKM in the germline V gene. CDR3 sequence: CASSAGGPNEQFF. In nucleotides, the CDR3 is TGTGCCAGCTCAGCGGGAGGGCCTAATGAGCAGTTCTTC.

This clonotype has more than one count but fewer than ten. The chain carries TRBV4-3 and TRBJ2-1; TRBD1 matches 7 bases. CDR1 is LGHNA, CDR2 YSLEER, per germline. The CDR3 sequence is 15 residues long. The J segment lost 1 base and the V segment lost 4 bases, leaving 4 bases of the junction unmatched. The CDR3 spells CASSPGQLSYNEQFF. CDR3 DNA: TGCGCCAGCAGCCCGGGACAGCTGTCCTACAATGAGCAGTTCTTC.

This clonotype was seen ten or more times. The chain carries TRBV19 and TRBJ2-3, with 8 bases lining up with TRBD2. The J segment lost 4 bases and the V segment lost 7 bases, leaving 10 bases of the junction unmatched. The length of the CDR3 is 15 residues. CDR1 LNHDA and CDR2 SQIVND come from the germline V gene (reference sequence). The CDR3 nucleotides are TGTGCCAGTACCATCCCGGGGGGGAGCGCAGATACGCAGTATTTT. It encodes CASTIPGGSADTQYF. The full variable domain, in which reference TRBV19 and TRBJ2-3 provide the parts outside the CDR3, is DGGITQSPKYLFRKEGQNVTLSCEQNLNHDAMYWYRQDPGQGLRLIYYSQIVNDFQKGDIAEGYSVSREKKESFPLTVTSAQKNPTAFYLCASTIPGGSADTQYFGPGTRLTVL.

The gene calls are TRBV7-9 and TRBJ1-1, with D tentatively TRBD1 (5 bases). The length of the CDR3 is 13 residues. The germline gives CDR1 SEHNR, CDR2 FQNEAQ (reference sequence). The germline V and J ends were trimmed by 5 bases and 10 bases, with 17 bases remaining between them. CDR3 loop: CASSPPDTWGAFF. In DNA form, the CDR3 reads TGTGCCAGCAGCCCGCCGGACACCTGGGGAGCTTTCTTT. Drawing the rest from reference TRBV7-9 and TRBJ1-1, the complete variable domain is DTGVSQNPRHKITKRGQNVTFRCDPISEHNRLYWYRQTLGQGPEFLTYFQNEAQLEKSRLLSDRFSAERPKGSFSTLEIQRTEQGDSAMYLCASSPPDTWGAFFGQGTRLTVV.

The J gene is TRBJ2-1, the V gene TRBV7-9; D remains ambiguous. The V gene's germline CDR1 is SEHNR and CDR2 FQNEAQ (reference sequence). Trimming removed 5 bases at V and 0 bases at J, with 8 bases between. This CDR3 spans 14 amino acids. This CDR3 reads CASSALLSYNEQFF. CDR3 in DNA: TGTGCCAGCAGCGCTTTACTCTCCTACAATGAGCAGTTCTTC.

This clonotype was counted many times. The chain couples TRBV29-1 to TRBJ1-1, with 7 nucleotides matching TRBD1. Trimming removed 7 bases from V and 5 bases from J; junction bases left unmatched: 16. Germline CDR1 SQVTM, CDR2 ANQGSEA. The CDR3 length is 15 residues. The DNA for the CDR3 is TGCAGCGCCCAGGGGGGCGGCCTCCCAAGTACTGAAGCTTTCTTT. Its protein product is CSAQGGGLPSTEAFF.

A note on this clonotype: A read error may explain this, as a much larger clone is one base away. The V call is TRBV27, the J call TRBJ1-1; D ambiguous. Germline V gene lookup returns CDR1 MNHEY and CDR2 SMNVEV (reference sequence). This CDR3 region has 15 residues. The CDR3 here is CASSLSAGLNTEASF. The CDR3 DNA is TGTGCCAGCAGTTTATCGGCTGGGTTAAACACTGAAGCTTCCTTT.